The 3 T cell receptor beta chains below come from one sample, sequenced in a study of blood T cell repertoires in COVID-19 (dated by TCRdb to 2020 to 2021). Library preparation used the immunoSEQ multiplex PCR assay. The source is immuneACCESS, and TCRdb retained only in-frame sequences with V and J called. Part of the clones is not carried over; for the studies checked, unresolved V genes explain less than half of this, and the remainder is unexplained. The sample table contains hundreds of thousands of clones; only one count was recorded for 87% of them. The ten largest clones represent over 0.8% of the sample. The sequenced sample consisted of PBMCs or T cells enriched from blood (not recorded which). The receptors originated from a woman between 25 and 40 years old who had recovered from COVID-19.

This chain links TRBV5-1 with TRBJ2-7; 12 bases align to TRBD1. Germline trimming cut 4 bases from V and 5 bases from J; bases unmatched to any gene: 7. This CDR3 has 15 amino acids. Germline CDR1 is SGHRS and CDR2 is YFSETQ. The CDR3 loop reads CASSDTGTGGDEQYF. CDR3 in DNA: TGCGCCAGCAGCGATACCGGGACAGGGGGCGACGAGCAGTACTTC. The full variable domain, with the rest looked up from reference TRBV5-1 and TRBJ2-7, is KAGVTQTPRYLIKTRGQQVTLSCSPISGHRSVSWYQQTPGQGLQFLFEYFSETQRNKGNFPGRFSGRQFSNSRSEMNVSTLELGDSALYLCASSDTGTGGDEQYFGPGTRLTVT.

The J gene is TRBJ2-1, the V gene TRBV18, with TRBD1 identical over 7 bases. Germline values: CDR1 KGHSH, CDR2 LQKENI. Trimming took 4 bases from V and 8 from J; bases not matched to a gene: 11. CDR3 size: 15 residues. CDR3 nucleotides: TGTGCCAGCTCACTAAGGGGGCATTTGGGCGATGAGCAGTTCTTC. This codes for CASSLRGHLGDEQFF.

The chain uses TRBV5-1 and TRBJ2-2, with 7 bases lining up with TRBD1. CDR3 size: 15 residues. In germline, CDR1 is SGHRS, CDR2 YFSETQ. J lost 5 bases, V lost 0 bases, and 4 bases had no gene match. This chain's CDR3 is CASSLGQGSTGELFF. For the CDR3, the DNA is TGCGCCAGCAGCTTGGGACAGGGTTCTACCGGGGAGCTGTTTTTT. The whole variable domain, remainder taken from reference TRBV5-1 and TRBJ2-2, is KAGVTQTPRYLIKTRGQQVTLSCSPISGHRSVSWYQQTPGQGLQFLFEYFSETQRNKGNFPGRFSGRQFSNSRSEMNVSTLELGDSALYLCASSLGQGSTGELFFGEGSRLTVL.